The T cell receptor beta chain described here comes from a study of STAT5B mutations in CD4+ large granular lymphocyte leukemia. The survey-level immunoSEQ assay was used. Some clones are missing from TCRdb's copy, which holds only in-frame ones; the method was immunoSEQ multiplex PCR. The sample lists 30,000 to 40,000 clones, roughly 71% occurring once. Overall study findings and caveats: Approximately 25% of private leukemic clonotypes occurred rarely in other patients' non-leukemic repertoires.

Control samples were healthy donors' buffy coats. With regard to this clone: Its specificity is not known.

From germline, CDR1 is LNHDA and CDR2 SQIVND (reference sequence). The CDR3 sequence is 14 residues long. Trimming left V 5 bases short and J 1 base short, with 10 bases between. The source of this sequence is a human donor in good health. The chain couples TRBV19 to TRBJ2-3; D gene ambiguous. Sequenced: CD4+ T cells from blood buffy coats. The CDR3 loop is CASSRMGRTDTQYF. The DNA of the CDR3 is TGTGCCAGTAGTCGGATGGGCCGCACAGATACGCAGTATTTT.